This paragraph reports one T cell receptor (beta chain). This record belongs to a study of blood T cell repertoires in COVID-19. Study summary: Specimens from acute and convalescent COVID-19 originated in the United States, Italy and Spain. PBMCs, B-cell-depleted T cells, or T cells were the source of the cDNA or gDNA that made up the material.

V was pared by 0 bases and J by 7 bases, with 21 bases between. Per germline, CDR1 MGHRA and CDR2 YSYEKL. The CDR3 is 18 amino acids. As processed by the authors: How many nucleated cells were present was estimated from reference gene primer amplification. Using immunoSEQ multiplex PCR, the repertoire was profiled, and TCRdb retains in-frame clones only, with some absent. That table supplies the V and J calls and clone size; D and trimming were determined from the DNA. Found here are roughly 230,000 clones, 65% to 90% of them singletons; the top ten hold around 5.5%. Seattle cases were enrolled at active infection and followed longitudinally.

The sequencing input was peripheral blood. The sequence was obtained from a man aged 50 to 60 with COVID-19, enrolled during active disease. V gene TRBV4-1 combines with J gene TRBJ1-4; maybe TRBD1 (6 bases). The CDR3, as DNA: TGCGCCAGCAGCCAAGATCCTCAGGACGGGCAGGGGACTGAAAAACTGTTTTTT. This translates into CASSQDPQDGQGTEKLFF.